These T cell receptor beta chains were read from a single sample in a study of identical twins. TCRdb fed the 5' RACE reads into MiXCR, producing one record per CDR3 protein. The data show 750,000 to 950,000 distinct CDR3 sequences, 12% seen once. Separately, the same data were catalogued under a study of yellow fever vaccine responses in identical twins.

The sample taken for sequencing was PBMCs. The receptors come from a woman in her late teens or twenties in good health. Both conserved end residues are trimmed from each CDR3.

v_gene: TRBV25-1; j_gene: TRBJ2-1; CDR3aa: ASSASRTSDEQF
v_gene: TRBV18; j_gene: TRBJ2-3; CDR3aa: ASSPQGQGTDTQY
v_gene: TRBV5-1; j_gene: TRBJ2-1; CDR3aa: ASSLGPAGYNEQF
v_gene: TRBV10-3; j_gene: TRBJ1-1; CDR3aa: ATRDRESSMNTEAF
v_gene: TRBV4-1; j_gene: TRBJ2-5; CDR3aa: ASSFSPGEVETQY
v_gene: TRBV2; j_gene: TRBJ2-7; CDR3aa: ASSSRDRGEQY
v_gene: TRBV29-1; j_gene: TRBJ2-7; CDR3aa: SVELAGATYEQY
v_gene: TRBV5-1; j_gene: TRBJ2-1; CDR3aa: ASSLGGQPLNEQF
v_gene: TRBV13; j_gene: TRBJ2-1; CDR3aa: ASSQGTGGYEQF
v_gene: TRBV14; j_gene: TRBJ2-1; CDR3aa: ASSQERSAGTRNEQF
v_gene: TRBV20-1; j_gene: TRBJ2-1; CDR3aa: SAKTGTSGRRAYNEQF
v_gene: TRBV29-1; j_gene: TRBJ1-1; CDR3aa: SVRGRAWTEAF
v_gene: TRBV7-9; j_gene: TRBJ1-2; CDR3aa: ASGMTLNYGYT
v_gene: TRBV5-1; j_gene: TRBJ1-1; CDR3aa: ASSLAGRRRGDTEAF
v_gene: TRBV5-6; j_gene: TRBJ1-6; CDR3aa: ASRQGSYNSPLH
v_gene: TRBV20-1; j_gene: TRBJ2-1; CDR3aa: SARDLGRVDEQF
v_gene: TRBV3-1; j_gene: TRBJ2-2; CDR3aa: AGSQDLTGGFEELF
v_gene: TRBV20-1; j_gene: TRBJ1-6; CDR3aa: SARMTDEYSPLH
v_gene: TRBV27; j_gene: TRBJ1-2; CDR3aa: ASTLFGYGYT
v_gene: TRBV7-9; j_gene: TRBJ2-2; CDR3aa: ASSTGQGSGELF
v_gene: TRBV4-1; j_gene: TRBJ2-6; CDR3aa: ASSPRDIVSSGANVLT
v_gene: TRBV19; j_gene: TRBJ2-1; CDR3aa: ASSISSGMNEQF
v_gene: TRBV11-2; j_gene: TRBJ2-3; CDR3aa: ASSFTSGGGDTQY
v_gene: TRBV20-1; j_gene: TRBJ2-3; CDR3aa: SAPSADTQY
v_gene: TRBV25-1; j_gene: TRBJ2-3; CDR3aa: ASSEFDPAGGLTDTQY
v_gene: TRBV9; j_gene: TRBJ2-5; CDR3aa: ASSAPREETQY
v_gene: TRBV20-1; j_gene: TRBJ2-3; CDR3aa: SARGLGRDTQY
v_gene: TRBV3-1; j_gene: TRBJ2-3; CDR3aa: TCCSGGGRASSTDTQY
v_gene: TRBV10-3; j_gene: TRBJ2-7; CDR3aa: AISEVPFEQY